What follows describes a single TCR beta chain. The antigen this receptor binds is unknown. Base qualities are not recorded, but no much larger clone differs from it by a single base. TCR CDR3 regions were amplified from genomic DNA by multiplex PCR using the deep immunoSEQ assay. For each cell subset, the extracted genomic DNA was distributed evenly across all wells of several immunoSEQ 96-well plates, and each plate served as one replicate. For sorted subsets, approximately 0.2 ug of genomic DNA, equivalent to some 33,000 T cell genomes, went into each replicate PCR. Purified libraries were measured with a Qubit 3.0 fluorometer, size-checked on a Bioanalyzer 2100, and measured again with the KAPA Library Quantification kit. Every immunoSEQ 96-well plate was sequenced on a separate single-read 150-cycle Illumina NextSeq 550 flow cell. On the authors' methods: The immunoSEQ output contained only junctional sequences without quality scores, so filtering could not match that applied to full-length reads. To assign V/J genes and CDR3, sequences were annotated against IMGT germline references using PyIR, a Python wrapper for IgBLAST v1.9. Reads with weak V/J assignments (E-value above 1e-6), missing CDR3, stop codons, out-of-frame junctions, or ambiguous translated residues were removed. V3J clonotypes were defined as sequences sharing an identical inferred V gene, J gene, and CDR3 amino acid sequence. The percentage overlap between two repertoires was calculated by dividing the number of shared unique clonotypes by the size of the smaller repertoire. Three approaches were used to assess repertoire richness: RTK rarefaction, the Chao1 estimator, and Recon v2.1 estimates of unobserved clonotypes. For all TCRbeta clonotypes obtained by the gDNA method from a handful of donors, generation probabilities were computed with OLGA. The immuneACCESS repertoire file appears here via TCRdb, limited to in-frame rearrangements. These files lack a portion of the clones; in checked studies, under half of the deficit traces to unresolved V genes, and the cause of the others is not known. V, J and clone size derive from that table, while D and trimming were established from the DNA sequence. This sample holds some 630,000 clones; roughly 96% were observed only once. The ten largest clones add up to roughly 0.1% of the sample.

This specimen comes from a study of shared clonotypes between healthy human individuals (dated by TCRdb to 2020 to 2021). A note on the overall study: A couple of women and a few men aged 18 to 49 years were included in the cohort. Between about 0.94 and 10 billion PBMCs per donor were obtained by leukapheresis. To increase sequencing depth and limit assay-specific biases, TCR repertoire library preparation and sequencing were carried out by different laboratories using diverse techniques. Per donor, three plates each were used for CD4 naive and CD4 memory, two for CD8 naive, and one for CD8 memory. The study deeply sequenced blood TCR repertoires of about 5 healthy adults to estimate repertoire size and the extent of clonotype sharing between individuals. General findings and caveats noted by the study authors: Roughly 5.2% of naive CD4, 3.5% of naive CD8, 2% to 2.5% of memory CD4, and approximately 0.39% of memory CD8 clonotypes were shared across several donors. The small number of donors limited the genetic and exposure-history diversity represented. Incomplete sequencing was indicated by rarefaction of sorted-subset datasets, despite the large sequencing depth. Sampling was restricted to blood, and TCR repertoires in tissue are likely to differ from TCR repertoires in blood. Pairwise subsampling led to the expectation that sequencing depth would affect the degree of clonotype sharing among donors. Naive subsets generally had larger estimated clonotype richness than memory subsets. Compared with non-shared clonotypes, the clonotypes found in all four sorted-subset donors had higher generation probabilities.

For the CD8 naive samples, CD45RO-negative cells were positively selected for CCR7, yielding a CD45RA+CCR7+ population from which TemRA cells were excluded. Donors were healthy HIV-negative adults with no recently reported acute infections or vaccinations. All donors were Caucasian adults living in Nashville, Tennessee, USA. Blood was obtained by leukapheresis, after which PBMCs were separated by Ficoll-Histopaque density gradient centrifugation and cryopreserved in liquid nitrogen vapor phase. Purity and quantity of every magnetically sorted T cell population were checked by analytical flow cytometry. From each sorted fraction, genomic DNA was isolated and quantified by UV absorbance on a Nanodrop 2000c. Sample: naive CD8+ T cells sorted from blood. The intended sense of this specimen's cell subset or site label: CD45RA+CCR7+. This TCR came from a woman aged 25 to 39 in good health.

The sequence in DNA is TGTGCCAGCAGTTTCCCCGGGACTAGCGGAACCGGCCCGGCCACAGATACGCAGTATTTT. Translated, it reads CASSFPGTSGTGPATDTQYF. The V and J segments used are TRBV28 and TRBJ2-3, with 11 central nucleotides matching TRBD2. CDR1 and CDR2 are drawn from the germline V gene: MDHEN, SYDVKM. CDR3 length: 20 amino acids, cysteine to phenylalanine. The read is trimmed to its CDR3 DNA, 60 bases read in frame from base 1. Trimming accounts for 3 bases at V and 2 bases at J, while the number of junction bases matched to no gene is 16.